This entry is about one TCR beta chain. Its antigen is not known. The sample comes from a study of T cell responses to AZD1222 COVID-19 vaccine. Broader study findings: Repertoires were obtained solely post-peak T cell response. The study identified only five or six AZD1222 recipients as seropositive at baseline.

This CDR3 has 16 amino acids. From germline, CDR1 is SEHNR and CDR2 FQNEAQ (reference sequence). V lost 8 bases and J lost 0; bases outside the gene matches: 10. Data came from immunoSEQ multiplex PCR; TCRdb stores just in-frame clones and leaves some out. The top ten hold less than 9.5% of the sample, which has 130,000 or so clones, 75% to 85% seen once. J is TRBJ2-1 and V is TRBV7-9, with TRBD1 matching 7 bases. This clonotype was sampled from an adult who received the MenACWY meningococcal vaccine as a control. The material sequenced was peripheral blood, taken 28 days after the second dose of the MenACWY control vaccine. The CDR3 DNA follows: TGTGCCAGCCCAAGGGGGCCGGGTAGCTCCTACAATGAGCAGTTCTTC. This gives the protein CASPRGPGSSYNEQFF.